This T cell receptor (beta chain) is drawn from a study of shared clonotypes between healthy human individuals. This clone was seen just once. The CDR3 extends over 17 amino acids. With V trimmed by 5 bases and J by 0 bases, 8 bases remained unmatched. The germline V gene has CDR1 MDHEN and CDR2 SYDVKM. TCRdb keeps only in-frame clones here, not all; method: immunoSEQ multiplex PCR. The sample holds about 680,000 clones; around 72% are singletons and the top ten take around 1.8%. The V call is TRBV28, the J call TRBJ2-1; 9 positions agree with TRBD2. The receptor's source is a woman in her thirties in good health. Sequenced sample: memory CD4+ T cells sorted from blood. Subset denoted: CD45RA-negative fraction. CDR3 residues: CASSIPLAGPSYNEQFF. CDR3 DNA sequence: TGTGCCAGCAGTATCCCTCTAGCGGGACCCTCCTACAATGAGCAGTTCTTC.